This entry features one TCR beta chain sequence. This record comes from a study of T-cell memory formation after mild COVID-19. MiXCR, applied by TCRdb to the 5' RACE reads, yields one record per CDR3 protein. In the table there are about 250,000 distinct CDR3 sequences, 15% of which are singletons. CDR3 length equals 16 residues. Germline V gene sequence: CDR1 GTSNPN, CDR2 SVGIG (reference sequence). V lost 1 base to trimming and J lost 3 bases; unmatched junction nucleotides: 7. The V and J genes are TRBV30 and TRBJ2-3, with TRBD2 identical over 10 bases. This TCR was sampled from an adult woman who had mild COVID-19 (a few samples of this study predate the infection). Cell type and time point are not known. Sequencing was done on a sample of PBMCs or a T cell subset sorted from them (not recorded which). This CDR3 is CAWSEERGGVTDTQYF. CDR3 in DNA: TGTGCCTGGAGTGAGGAGCGGGGGGGCGTTACAGATACGCAGTATTTT.